This T cell receptor (beta chain) is drawn from a study of shared clonotypes between healthy human individuals (dated by TCRdb to about 2020). As for the study more broadly: A couple of women and three men aged 18 to 49 years were included in the cohort. Per donor, three plates each were used for CD4 naive and CD4 memory, two for CD8 naive, and one for CD8 memory. To estimate repertoire size and how much clonotype sharing occurs between individuals, the study deeply sequenced the blood TCR repertoires of five healthy adults. Different laboratories and diverse techniques were used to prepare libraries and sequence TCR repertoires, to increase sequencing depth and limit assay-specific biases. Each donor's leukapheresis produced roughly between roughly 0.85 and 10 billion PBMCs. What the research found in general, with its limitations: Naive subsets generally had larger estimated clonotype richness than memory subsets did. Because the study included a small number of donors, the genetic and exposure-history diversity represented was limited. Based on pairwise subsampling, the degree of clonotype sharing among donors was expected to be affected by sequencing depth. Even with the large sequencing depth, rarefaction of the sorted-subset datasets indicated that sequencing was incomplete. Across a handful of donors, about 4.5% of naive CD4, around 3.3% of naive CD8, about 2.3% of memory CD4, and 0.3% to 0.45% of memory CD8 clonotypes were shared. Compared with non-shared clonotypes, the clonotypes found in all four sorted-subset donors had higher generation probabilities. Sampling was limited to blood, and TCR repertoires in tissue likely differ from TCR repertoires in blood.

Using the deep immunoSEQ assay, multiplex PCR amplified TCR CDR3 regions from genomic DNA. Extracted genomic DNA from each cell subset was spread evenly across all wells of several immunoSEQ 96-well plates, with each plate serving as a replicate. Each replicate PCR for sorted subsets received roughly 200 ng genomic DNA, equal to about 30,000 T cell genomes. Purified libraries were measured with a Qubit 3.0 fluorometer, size-checked on a Bioanalyzer 2100, and measured again with the KAPA Library Quantification kit. Every immunoSEQ 96-well plate was sequenced on a dedicated single-read 150-cycle Illumina NextSeq 550 flow cell. Under the source paper's analysis protocol: The immunoSEQ output contained only junctional sequences without quality scores, so filtering could not match that applied to full-length reads. To assign V/J genes and CDR3, sequences were annotated against IMGT germline references using PyIR, a Python wrapper for IgBLAST v1.9. Any read was removed if the V/J assignment was weak (E-value above 1e-6), the CDR3 was missing, or the read contained stop codons, out-of-frame junctions, or ambiguous translated residues. V3J clonotypes were defined by identical inferred V gene, J gene, and CDR3 amino acid sequence. Percentage overlap between repertoires was computed as shared unique clonotypes divided by the size of the smaller repertoire. Repertoire richness was assessed with RTK rarefaction, the Chao1 estimator, and Recon v2.1 estimates of unobserved clonotypes. OLGA was used to compute generation probabilities for all TCRbeta clonotypes that the gDNA method yielded from a handful of donors. Entries here come from immuneACCESS through TCRdb and include only in-frame sequences with V and J called. Some clones fail to appear in such tables; in the studies checked, an unresolved V gene covers under half of the shortfall, and the cause of the remainder is unknown. That table supplies the V and J calls and clone size; D and trimming were determined from the DNA. Here the sample has a few million clones; over 85% occur a single time. About 0.41% of the sample comes from the top ten.

The CDR3 measures 13 amino acids from cysteine to phenylalanine. Of the read, only the CDR3 DNA is kept; its 39 bases are in frame from base 1. Ends trimmed: V by 7 bases, J by 7 bases; bases unmatched to a gene: 6. Worth noting for this clone: The target of this receptor is not known. No base-level quality is on record; no much larger clone is a single base apart.

The donors were healthy, HIV-negative adults with no recently reported acute infections or vaccinations. Every donor was a Caucasian adult living in Nashville, Tennessee, USA. CD4+ T cells were enriched by magnetic negative selection, after which naive cells were positively selected on CD45RA and the negative fraction was taken as the memory subset. After blood collection by leukapheresis, PBMCs were isolated using Ficoll-Histopaque density gradient centrifugation and then cryopreserved in the vapor phase of liquid nitrogen. Purity and quantity of every magnetically sorted T cell population were checked by analytical flow cytometry. Each sorted fraction had its genomic DNA isolated and then quantified by UV absorbance on a Nanodrop 2000c.

The TCR comes from a man between 18 and 29 years old in good health. Some clones in this sample may be carry-over from other donors' samples. Sequenced material: naive CD4+ T cells from PBMCs. The meaning of the sample's cell subset or site label: CD45RA+ positively selected. Rearrangement joined TRBV5-3 to TRBJ1-5; 9 middle bases align to TRBD1. TRBV5-3 is flagged as an ORF with uncertain function. For the CDR3, the sequence is CARGGQGDQPQHF. The nucleotides read TGTGCCAGAGGGGGACAGGGAGACCAGCCCCAGCATTTT.